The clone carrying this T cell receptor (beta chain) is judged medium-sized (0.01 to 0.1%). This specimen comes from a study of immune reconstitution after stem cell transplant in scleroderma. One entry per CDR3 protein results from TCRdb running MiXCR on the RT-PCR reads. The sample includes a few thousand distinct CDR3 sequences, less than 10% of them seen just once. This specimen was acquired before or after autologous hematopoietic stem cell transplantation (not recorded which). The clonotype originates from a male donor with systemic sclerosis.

Written as DNA, the CDR3 is TGCAGTGCTAGAGATTGGAGCAGCGCCAAACATCTAGCCAAAAACATTCAGTACTTC. Amino acid sequence: CSARDWSSAKHLAKNIQYF. The rearrangement uses TRBV20-1 and TRBJ2-4; no clear D gene. Germline V CDR1 and CDR2: DFQATT, SNEGSKA (reference sequence). The CDR3 runs to 19 residues. V was clipped by 0 bases and J by 0 bases, with 21 bases between them.